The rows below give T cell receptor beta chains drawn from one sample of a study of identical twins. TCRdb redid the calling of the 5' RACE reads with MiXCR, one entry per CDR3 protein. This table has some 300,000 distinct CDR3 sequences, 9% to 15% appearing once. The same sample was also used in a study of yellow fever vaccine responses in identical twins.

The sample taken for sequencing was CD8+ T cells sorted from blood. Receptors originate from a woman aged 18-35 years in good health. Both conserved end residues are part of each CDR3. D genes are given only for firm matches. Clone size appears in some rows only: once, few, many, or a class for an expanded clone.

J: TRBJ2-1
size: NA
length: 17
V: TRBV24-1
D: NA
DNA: TGTGCCACCAGTGATTGGGGCGTGGACAGCTCCTACAATGAGCAGTTCTTC
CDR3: CATSDWGVDSSYNEQFF

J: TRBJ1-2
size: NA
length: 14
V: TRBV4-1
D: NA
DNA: TGCGCCAGCAGCCCGGGGGGGGGGGCCTTTGGCTACACCTTC
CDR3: CASSPGGGAFGYTF

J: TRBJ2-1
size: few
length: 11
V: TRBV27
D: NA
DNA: TGTGCCAGCAGTGCCCGGGGTGAGCAGTTCTTC
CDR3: CASSARGEQFF

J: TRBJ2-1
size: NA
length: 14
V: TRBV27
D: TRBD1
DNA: TGTGCCAGCTGGACAGGGGGCTTCAACAATGAGCAGTTCTTC
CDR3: CASWTGGFNNEQFF

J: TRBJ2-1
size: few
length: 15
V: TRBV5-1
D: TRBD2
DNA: TGCGCCAGCAGCCTGGAGGTAGCGGGGGCGGATGAGCAGTTCTTC
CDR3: CASSLEVAGADEQFF

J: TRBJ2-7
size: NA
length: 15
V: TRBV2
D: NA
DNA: TGTGCCAGCAGTGATTGGGGTAGCGCTCCCTACGAGCAGTACTTC
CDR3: CASSDWGSAPYEQYF

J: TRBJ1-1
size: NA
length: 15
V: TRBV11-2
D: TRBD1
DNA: TGTGCCAGCAGCGTTAATAGGGACAGGAACACTGAAGCTTTCTTT
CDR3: CASSVNRDRNTEAFF

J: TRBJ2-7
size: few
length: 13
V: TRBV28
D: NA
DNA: TGTGCCAGCGGGGCGGGGTTCGGAGACGAGCAGTACTTC
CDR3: CASGAGFGDEQYF

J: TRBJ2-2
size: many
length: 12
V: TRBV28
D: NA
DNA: TGTGCCAGCAAGAAATACACCGGGGAGCTGTTTTTT
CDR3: CASKKYTGELFF

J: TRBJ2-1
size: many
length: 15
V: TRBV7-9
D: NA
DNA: TGTGCCAGCAGCTTAGGCGGGGTGTCCTACAATGAGCAGTTCTTC
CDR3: CASSLGGVSYNEQFF

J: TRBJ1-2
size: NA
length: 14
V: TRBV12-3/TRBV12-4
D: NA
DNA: TGTGCCAGCAGTTTGGGCCCGGGGGCGCGTGGCTACACCTTC
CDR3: CASSLGPGARGYTF

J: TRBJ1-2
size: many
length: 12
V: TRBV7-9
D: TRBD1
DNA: TGTGCCAGCAGCTTGGGACAGGGGGGCTACACCTTC
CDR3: CASSLGQGGYTF

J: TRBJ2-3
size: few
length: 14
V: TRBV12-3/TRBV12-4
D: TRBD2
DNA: TGTGCCAGCAGTTTACACTGGAGCGGGAATACGCAGTATTTT
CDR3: CASSLHWSGNTQYF

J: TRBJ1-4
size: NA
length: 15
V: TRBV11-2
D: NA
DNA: TGTGCCAGCAGCTTACTGGGCGGTGGTAATGAAAAACTGTTTTTT
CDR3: CASSLLGGGNEKLFF

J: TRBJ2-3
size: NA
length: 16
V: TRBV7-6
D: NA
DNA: TGTGCCAGCAGCCCCTCTAGGGGATCCGGGACAGATACGCAGTATTTT
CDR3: CASSPSRGSGTDTQYF

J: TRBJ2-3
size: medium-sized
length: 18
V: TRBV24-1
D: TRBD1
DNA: TGTGCCACCAGTGAATCGGGACAGCCAACTACTCTCGTAGATACGCAGTATTTT
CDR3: CATSESGQPTTLVDTQYF

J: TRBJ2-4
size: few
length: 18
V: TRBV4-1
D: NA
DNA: TGCGCCAGCAGCCAAGATGTTCTTGACAGGTCGCAGGGAAACATTCAGTACTTC
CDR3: CASSQDVLDRSQGNIQYF

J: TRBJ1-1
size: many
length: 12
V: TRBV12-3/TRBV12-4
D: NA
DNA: TGTGCCAGCTTCGCGGTGAACACTGAAGCTTTCTTT
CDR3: CASFAVNTEAFF

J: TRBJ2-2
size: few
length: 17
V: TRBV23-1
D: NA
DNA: TGCGCCAGCGGCAAGGACTTCCCAGATCTCGACACCGGGGAGCTGTTTTTT
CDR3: CASGKDFPDLDTGELFF

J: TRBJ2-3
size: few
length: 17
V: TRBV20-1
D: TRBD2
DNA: TGCAGTGCTAGAGATCAGTTGGTTGGACTAGACACAGATACGCAGTATTTT
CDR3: CSARDQLVGLDTDTQYF

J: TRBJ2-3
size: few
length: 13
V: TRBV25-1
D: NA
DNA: TGTGCCAGCAGTGACGGGACCCGAGATACGCAGTATTTT
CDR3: CASSDGTRDTQYF

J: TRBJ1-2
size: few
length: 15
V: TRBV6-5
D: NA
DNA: TGTGCCAGCAGTTACTCGATCACCGCAAACTATGGCTACACCTTC
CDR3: CASSYSITANYGYTF

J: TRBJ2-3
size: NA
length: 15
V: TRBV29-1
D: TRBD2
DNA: TGCAGCGTTGAAGTAGCGGGAGGGCCGCCAGATACGCAGTATTTT
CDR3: CSVEVAGGPPDTQYF

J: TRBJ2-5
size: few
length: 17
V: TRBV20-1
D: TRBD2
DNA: TGCTGTGCTAGAGATGAAGCGGGAGTAATGGCCCAAGAGACCCAGTACTTC
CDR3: CCARDEAGVMAQETQYF

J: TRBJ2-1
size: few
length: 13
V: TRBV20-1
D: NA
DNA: TGCAGTGCCCCGCGGGGTTCCTACAATGAGCAGTTCTTC
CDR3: CSAPRGSYNEQFF